A single sample gave rise to the 4 T cell receptor beta chains below, sequenced in a study of OX40 agonist ivuxolimab in advanced cancers. The table came from immunoSEQ multiplex PCR; TCRdb's copy has only in-frame clones and leaves some out. The data show 20,000 to 25,000 clones, over 70% seen once. This sample comprised CD4+ or CD8+ T cells sorted from blood, obtained in a trial of the OX40 agonist ivuxolimab. The receptors were gathered from an adult with an advanced solid tumor such as melanoma, head and neck, liver or kidney cancer.

The chain has TRBV15 and TRBJ2-1; D may correspond to TRBD1 or TRBD2 (5 bases each). The CDR3 loop spans 17 amino acids. CDR1 and CDR2 (germline): LNHNV, YYDKDF (reference sequence). Trimming removed 2 bases from V and 4 bases from J, with 18 bases in between. DNA for the CDR3: TGTGCCACCAGCAGATTAGAAACGGGACCGATGTACAATGAGCAGTTCTTC. It is translated as CATSRLETGPMYNEQFF.

J is TRBJ1-5 and V is TRBV5-1; the D is unclear. V dropped 0 bases and J dropped 7 bases, with 11 bases sitting between them. CDR1 and CDR2 (germline): SGHRS, YFSETQ. This CDR3 spans 14 amino acids. CDR3 nucleotide sequence: TGCGCCAGCAGCTTGGACCCTATGGGGCAGCCCCAGCATTTT. Its protein product is CASSLDPMGQPQHF.

The chain is built from TRBV7-8 and TRBJ2-2, with D tentatively TRBD1 or TRBD2 (5 bases each). The CDR3 has 16 amino acids. Trimming left V 5 bases short and J 3 bases short, with 16 bases between. CDR1 and CDR2 from the germline V gene are SGHVS and FQNEAQ. The CDR3 protein is CASSARLGVDTGELFF. In DNA form, the CDR3 reads TGTGCCAGCAGCGCGAGGCTGGGGGTAGACACCGGGGAGCTGTTTTTT.

J is TRBJ2-1 and V is TRBV9, with TRBD2 matching over 12 bases. This CDR3 region has 17 residues. Germline values: CDR1 SGDLS, CDR2 YYNGEE. V lost 3 bases to trimming and J lost 0 bases; unmatched junction nucleotides: 4. The CDR3 here is CASSARLAGDSYNEQFF. As DNA, the CDR3 is TGTGCCAGCAGCGCAAGACTAGCGGGAGACTCCTACAATGAGCAGTTCTTC.